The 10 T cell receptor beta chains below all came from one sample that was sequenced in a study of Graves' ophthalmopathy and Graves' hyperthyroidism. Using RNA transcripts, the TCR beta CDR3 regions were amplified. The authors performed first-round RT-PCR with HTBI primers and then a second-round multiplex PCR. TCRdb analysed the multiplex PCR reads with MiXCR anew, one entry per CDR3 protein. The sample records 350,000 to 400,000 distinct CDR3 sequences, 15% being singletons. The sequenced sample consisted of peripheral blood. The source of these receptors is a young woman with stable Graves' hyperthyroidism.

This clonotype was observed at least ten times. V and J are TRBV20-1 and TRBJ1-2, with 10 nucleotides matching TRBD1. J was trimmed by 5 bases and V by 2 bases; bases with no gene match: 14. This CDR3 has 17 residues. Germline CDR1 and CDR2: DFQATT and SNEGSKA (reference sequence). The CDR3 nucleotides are TGCAGTGCTAGATCCGACAGGGGGCCGAGCCCTGGTTATGGCTACACCTTC. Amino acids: CSARSDRGPSPGYGYTF.

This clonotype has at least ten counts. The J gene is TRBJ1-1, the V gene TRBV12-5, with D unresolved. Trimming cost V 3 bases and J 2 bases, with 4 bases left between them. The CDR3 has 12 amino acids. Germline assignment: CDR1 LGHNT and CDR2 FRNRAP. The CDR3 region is CASGFVNTEAFF. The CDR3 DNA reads TGTGCTAGTGGTTTCGTTAACACTGAAGCTTTCTTT.

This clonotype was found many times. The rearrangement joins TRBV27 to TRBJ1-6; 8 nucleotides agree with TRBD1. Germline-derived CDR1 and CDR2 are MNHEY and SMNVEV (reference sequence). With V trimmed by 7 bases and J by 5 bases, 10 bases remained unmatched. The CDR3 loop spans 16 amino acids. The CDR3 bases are TGTGCCAGCAAAAAGGGCGGACAGGGACATAATTCACCCCTCCACTTT. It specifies CASKKGGQGHNSPLHF.

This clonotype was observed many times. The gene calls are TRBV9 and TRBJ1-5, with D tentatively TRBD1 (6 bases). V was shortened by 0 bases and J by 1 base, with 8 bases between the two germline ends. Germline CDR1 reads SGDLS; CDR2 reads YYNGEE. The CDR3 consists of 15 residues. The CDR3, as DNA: TGTGCCAGCAGCGTAGATGGACAGAGCAATCAGCCCCAGCATTTT. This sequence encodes CASSVDGQSNQPQHF.

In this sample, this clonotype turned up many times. This CDR3 reads CASSLSRTGEYRLGYTF. The DNA for the CDR3 is TGTGCCAGCAGTTTATCGCGGACAGGGGAATATCGGTTGGGCTACACCTTC. V and J are TRBV27 and TRBJ1-2; TRBD1 matches 9 bases. The CDR3 spans 17 residues. V dropped 0 bases and J dropped 8; count of bases not matched to a gene: 13. Per germline, CDR1 MNHEY and CDR2 SMNVEV (reference sequence).

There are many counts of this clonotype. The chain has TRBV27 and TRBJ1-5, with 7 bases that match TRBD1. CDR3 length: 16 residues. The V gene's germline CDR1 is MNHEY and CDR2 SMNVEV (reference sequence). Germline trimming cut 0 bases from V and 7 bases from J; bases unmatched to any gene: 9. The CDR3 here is CASSLSPTDRRQPQHF. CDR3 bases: TGTGCCAGCAGTTTATCGCCGACGGACAGGAGACAGCCCCAGCATTTT.

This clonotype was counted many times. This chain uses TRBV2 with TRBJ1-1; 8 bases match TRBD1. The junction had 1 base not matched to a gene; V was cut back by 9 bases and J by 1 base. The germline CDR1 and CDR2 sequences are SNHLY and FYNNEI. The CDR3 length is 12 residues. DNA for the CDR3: TGTGCCAGGGGGACAGGGAACACTGAAGCTTTCTTT. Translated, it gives CARGTGNTEAFF.

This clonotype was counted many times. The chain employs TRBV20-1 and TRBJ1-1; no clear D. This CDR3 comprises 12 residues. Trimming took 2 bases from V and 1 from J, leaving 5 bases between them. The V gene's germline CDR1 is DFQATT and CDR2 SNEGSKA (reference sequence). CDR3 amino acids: CSARNSNTEAFF. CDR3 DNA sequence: TGCAGTGCTAGAAATTCGAACACTGAAGCTTTCTTT.

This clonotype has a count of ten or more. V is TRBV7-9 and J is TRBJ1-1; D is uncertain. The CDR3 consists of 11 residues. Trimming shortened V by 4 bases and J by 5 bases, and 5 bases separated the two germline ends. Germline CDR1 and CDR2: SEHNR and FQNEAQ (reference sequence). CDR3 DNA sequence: TGTGCCAGCAGCTCAGAAACTGAAGCTTTCTTT. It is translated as CASSSETEAFF.

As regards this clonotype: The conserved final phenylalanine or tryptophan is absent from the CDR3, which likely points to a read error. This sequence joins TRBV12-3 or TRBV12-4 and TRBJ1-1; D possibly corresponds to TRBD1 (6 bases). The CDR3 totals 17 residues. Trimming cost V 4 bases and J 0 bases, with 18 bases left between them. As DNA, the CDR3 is TGTGCCAGCAGTTCTCGGGCATCTTGGGACATGAACACTGAAGCTTTCGTT. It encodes CASSSRASWDMNTEAFV.